The clone carrying this T cell receptor (beta chain) was recorded a few times. Per germline, CDR1 SGHRS and CDR2 YFSETQ. V shed 4 bases and J shed 1 base, with 11 bases lying between them. The CDR3 extends over 14 amino acids. This table comes from immunoSEQ multiplex PCR, and its TCRdb copy is limited to in-frame clones, with some not included. The profile shows around 100,000 clones, around 86% of them singletons. The data originate from a study of blood T cell repertoires in COVID-19. Turning to the study itself: Specimens from acute and convalescent COVID-19 originated in the United States, Italy and Spain.

The gene calls are TRBV5-1 and TRBJ1-1; D perhaps matches TRBD1 (6 bases). Sequencing used peripheral blood. The origin of this receptor is a man aged 45-65 years with acute or convalescent COVID-19. The CDR3 reads CASSVDSPNTEAFF. The CDR3 DNA reads as TGCGCCAGCAGCGTGGACAGCCCGAACACTGAAGCTTTCTTT. Variable domain in full (rest from reference TRBV5-1 and TRBJ1-1): KAGVTQTPRYLIKTRGQQVTLSCSPISGHRSVSWYQQTPGQGLQFLFEYFSETQRNKGNFPGRFSGRQFSNSRSEMNVSTLELGDSALYLCASSVDSPNTEAFFGQGTRLTVV.